Listed here are 13 T cell receptor beta chains from one sample, sequenced in a study of blood T cells in healthy people across ages. PCR was performed a second time for about 6 to 12 cycles using a sample-barcoded 5' primer and a J-beta primer mix. TCRdb itself ran the 5' RACE reads through MiXCR, one entry per CDR3 protein. The profile shows 700,000 or so distinct CDR3 sequences, 40% to 45% of them singletons. The sequenced sample was blood. Receptors originate from a man of 80 years or more in good health.

This clonotype appeared many times. The rearrangement links TRBV29-1 to TRBJ1-5, with D hard to call. The CDR3 is 15 amino acids. Germline assignment: CDR1 SQVTM and CDR2 ANQGSEA. The V end was cut by 7 bases, the J end by 3 bases, with 19 bases between. CDR3 nucleotides: TGCAGCGCTACTGTCCCTCAGGAGCCCAATCAGCCCCAGCATTTT. Amino acids: CSATVPQEPNQPQHF.

Points on this clonotype: A much larger clone sits a single nucleotide away, making a read error possible. The chain combines TRBV7-2 with TRBJ2-5; TRBD1 agrees at 10 bases. The J call may be incorrect, as the DNA end agrees better with TRBJ2-7. CDR1 is SGHTA and CDR2 is FQGNSA in the germline V gene. The length of the CDR3 is 17 residues. The CDR3: CASSSGERTGGRYEQYF. CDR3 nucleotides: TGTGCCAGCAGCTCCGGGGAAAGGACAGGGGGTAGATACGAGCAGTACTTC.

This chain connects TRBV7-2 to TRBJ2-3; 12 nucleotides line up with TRBD2. J lost 0 bases, V lost 4 bases, and 5 bases had no gene match. This CDR3 comprises 17 residues. Germline V gives CDR1 SGHTA, CDR2 FQGNSA. The CDR3 nucleotides read TGTGCCAGCAGCTCCGGACTAGCGGGGACTAGCACAGATACGCAGTATTTT. Translated, it gives CASSSGLAGTSTDTQYF.

The chain employs TRBV7-2 and TRBJ1-5, with TRBD1 identical over 7 bases. Germline-derived CDR1 and CDR2 are SGHTA and FQGNSA. Germline trimming cut 6 bases from V and 4 bases from J; bases unmatched to any gene: 3. This CDR3 comprises 13 residues. The CDR3 loop reads CASSNRGNQPQHF. The CDR3 nucleotides are TGTGCCAGCAGTAACAGGGGAAATCAGCCCCAGCATTTT.

This clonotype was detected only once. The chain uses TRBV2 and TRBJ1-4, with TRBD1 matching 7 bases. V lost 6 bases, J lost 5 bases, and 6 bases stayed unmatched. The germline CDR1 and CDR2 sequences are SNHLY and FYNNEI. This CDR3 has 14 amino acids. CDR3 in DNA: TGTGCCAGCAGGATGACAGGGATCAATGAAAAACTGTTTTTT. It codes for CASRMTGINEKLFF.

The chain carries TRBV10-2 and TRBJ2-5; 8 positions agree with TRBD1. The J call may be incorrect, as the DNA end agrees better with TRBJ2-7. The CDR3 has 16 amino acids. Germline assignment: CDR1 WSHSY and CDR2 SAAADI. In DNA, the CDR3 is TGCGCCAGCAGTTCGACCGGCAGGGGGACAGGCTACGAGCAGTACTTC. Amino acids: CASSSTGRGTGYEQYF.

CDR3 in amino acids: CASTPGGARGTYEQYF. The CDR3 coding sequence is TGTGCCAGCACCCCAGGGGGGGCCAGGGGAACCTACGAGCAGTACTTC. The chain combines TRBV28 with TRBJ2-7; D possibly matches TRBD1 or TRBD2 (7 bases each). This CDR3 spans 16 amino acids. V was trimmed by 7 bases and J by 2 bases, leaving 21 bases between them. Germline CDR1 is MDHEN and CDR2 is SYDVKM.

DNA for the CDR3: TGTGCCAGCAGCCCAGCTGGGACCAAGGAGCAGTTCTTC. Translation gives CASSPAGTKEQFF. The chain uses TRBV7-8 and TRBJ2-1; either TRBD1 or TRBD2 may supply D (5 bases each). V gave up 5 bases and J gave up 10 bases, with 15 bases separating them. CDR1 SGHVS and CDR2 FQNEAQ come from the germline V gene. This CDR3 is 13 amino acids long.

The chain employs TRBV20-1 and TRBJ1-4; D unclear. CDR3 size: 12 residues. The germline V gene encodes CDR1 DFQATT and CDR2 SNEGSKA (reference sequence). With 1 base removed from V and 3 bases from J, the gap between germline ends came to 3 bases. For the CDR3, the DNA is TGCAGTGCTAGAGCCTCTAATGAAAAACTGTTTTTT. This gives the protein CSARASNEKLFF.

J is TRBJ2-1 and V is TRBV20-1, with a weak D call TRBD1 (5 bases). This CDR3 has 12 residues. The ends were cut back, 6 bases at V and 5 bases at J, with 11 bases in the middle. Per the germline V gene, CDR1 is DFQATT and CDR2 is SNEGSKA (reference sequence). CDR3 sequence reads: CSAQVQDNEQFF. The CDR3 DNA sequence: TGCAGTGCCCAGGTACAGGACAATGAGCAGTTCTTC.

This clonotype was counted a few times. V gene TRBV28 combines with J gene TRBJ2-3, with D tentatively TRBD2 (6 bases). The CDR3 sequence is 14 residues long. From germline, CDR1 is MDHEN and CDR2 SYDVKM. Trimming shortened V by 5 bases and J by 5 bases, and 14 bases separated the two germline ends. This chain's CDR3 is CASSRAGLGDTQYF. CDR3 DNA: TGTGCCAGCAGTCGGGCGGGATTGGGAGATACGCAGTATTTT.

The sample holds one count of this clonotype. A read error is possible here, since a much larger clone lies one base away. CDR3: CASTWGSENEQYF. In DNA form, the CDR3 reads TGTGCCAGCACCTGGGGTAGCGAGAACGAGCAGTACTTC. V and J are TRBV7-2 and TRBJ2-7; tentative D call: TRBD2 (5 bases). Germline V gene lookup returns CDR1 SGHTA and CDR2 FQGNSA. V lost 7 bases and J 5 bases, leaving 15 bases between the germline ends. The CDR3 has 13 amino acids.

The gene calls are TRBV20-1 and TRBJ1-2; the D gene is possibly TRBD1 (5 bases). CDR3 size: 12 residues. Germline CDR1 reads DFQATT; CDR2 reads SNEGSKA (reference sequence). V was shortened by 7 bases and J by 4 bases, with 13 bases between the two germline ends. The CDR3 DNA sequence: TGCAGTGTTCCGACAGTACCCTATGGCTACACCTTC. It specifies CSVPTVPYGYTF.